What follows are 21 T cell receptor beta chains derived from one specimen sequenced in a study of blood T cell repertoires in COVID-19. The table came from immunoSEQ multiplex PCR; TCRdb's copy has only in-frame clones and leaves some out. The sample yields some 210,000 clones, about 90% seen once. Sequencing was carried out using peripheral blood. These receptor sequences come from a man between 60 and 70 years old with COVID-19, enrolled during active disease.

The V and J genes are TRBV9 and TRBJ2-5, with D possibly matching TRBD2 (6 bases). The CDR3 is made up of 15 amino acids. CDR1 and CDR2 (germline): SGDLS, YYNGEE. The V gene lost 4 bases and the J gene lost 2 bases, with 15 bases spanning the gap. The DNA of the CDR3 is TGTGCCAGCAGCTCAATGGGGACTCAACAAGAGACCCAGTACTTC. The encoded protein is CASSSMGTQQETQYF.

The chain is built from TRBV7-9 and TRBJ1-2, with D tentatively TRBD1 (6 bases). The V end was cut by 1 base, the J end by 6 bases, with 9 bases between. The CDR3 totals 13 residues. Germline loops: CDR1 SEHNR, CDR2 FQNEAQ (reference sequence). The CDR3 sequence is CASSLEGQHGYTF. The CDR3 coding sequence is TGTGCCAGCAGCTTAGAAGGACAGCATGGCTACACCTTC.

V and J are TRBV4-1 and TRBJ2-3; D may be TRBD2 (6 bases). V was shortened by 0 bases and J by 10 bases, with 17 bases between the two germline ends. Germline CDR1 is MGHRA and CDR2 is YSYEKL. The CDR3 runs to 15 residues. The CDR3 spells CASSQDRGGIGAQYF. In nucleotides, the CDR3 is TGCGCCAGCAGCCAAGATAGGGGAGGAATTGGTGCGCAGTATTTT.

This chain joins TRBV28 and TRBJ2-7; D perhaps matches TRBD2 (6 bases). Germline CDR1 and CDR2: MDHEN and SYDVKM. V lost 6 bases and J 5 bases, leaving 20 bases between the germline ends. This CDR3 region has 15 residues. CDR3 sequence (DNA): TGTGCCAGCAGCCGGGTCAGGGATTCGGGGGACGAGCAGTACTTC. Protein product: CASSRVRDSGDEQYF.

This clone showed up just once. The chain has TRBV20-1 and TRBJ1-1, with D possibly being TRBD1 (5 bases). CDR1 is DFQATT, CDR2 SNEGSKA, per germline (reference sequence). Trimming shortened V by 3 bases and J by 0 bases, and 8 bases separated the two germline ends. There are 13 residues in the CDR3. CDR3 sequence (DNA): TGCAGTGCTAGTAACAGGATGAACACTGAAGCTTTCTTT. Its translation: CSASNRMNTEAFF.

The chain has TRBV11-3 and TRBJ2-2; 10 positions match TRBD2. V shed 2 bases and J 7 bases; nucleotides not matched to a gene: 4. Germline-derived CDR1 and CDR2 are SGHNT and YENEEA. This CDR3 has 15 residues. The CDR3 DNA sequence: TGTGCCAGCAGCTTAATGCTAGCGGGAGACGGGGAGCTGTTTTTT. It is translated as CASSLMLAGDGELFF.

The CDR3 spells CASSGDSNYGYTF. CDR3 DNA sequence: TGCGCCAGCAGTGGGGACAGTAACTATGGCTACACCTTC. The chain is built from TRBV10-2 and TRBJ1-2, with 7 bases identical to TRBD1. The CDR3 spans 13 residues. V trimming: 4 bases; J trimming: 1 base; junction bases outside the gene matches: 0. Germline V gives CDR1 WSHSY, CDR2 SAAADI.

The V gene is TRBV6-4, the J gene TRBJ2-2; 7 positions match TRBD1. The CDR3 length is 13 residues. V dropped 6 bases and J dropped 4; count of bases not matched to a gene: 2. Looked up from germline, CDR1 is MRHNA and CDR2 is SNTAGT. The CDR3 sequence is CASRRDSTGELFF. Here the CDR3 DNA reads TGTGCCAGCAGGAGGGACAGCACCGGGGAGCTGTTTTTT.

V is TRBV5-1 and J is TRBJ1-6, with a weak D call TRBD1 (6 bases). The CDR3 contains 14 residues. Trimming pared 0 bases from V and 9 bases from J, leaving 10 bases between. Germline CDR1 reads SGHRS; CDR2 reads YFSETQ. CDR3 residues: CASSLDRVGSPLHF. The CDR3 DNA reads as TGCGCCAGCAGCTTGGACAGGGTGGGTTCACCCCTCCACTTT.

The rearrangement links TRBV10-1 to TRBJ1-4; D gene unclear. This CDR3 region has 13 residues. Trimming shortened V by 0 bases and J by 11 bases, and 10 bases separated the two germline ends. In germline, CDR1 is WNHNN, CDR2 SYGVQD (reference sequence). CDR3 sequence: CASSESIGEKLFF. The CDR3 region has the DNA TGCGCCAGCAGTGAGTCGATCGGGGAGAAACTGTTTTTT.

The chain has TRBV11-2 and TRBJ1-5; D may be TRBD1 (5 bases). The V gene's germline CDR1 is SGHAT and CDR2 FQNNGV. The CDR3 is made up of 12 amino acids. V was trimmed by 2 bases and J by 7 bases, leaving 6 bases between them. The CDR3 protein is CASSLTGQPQHF. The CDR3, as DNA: TGTGCCAGCAGCTTAACAGGACAGCCCCAGCATTTT.

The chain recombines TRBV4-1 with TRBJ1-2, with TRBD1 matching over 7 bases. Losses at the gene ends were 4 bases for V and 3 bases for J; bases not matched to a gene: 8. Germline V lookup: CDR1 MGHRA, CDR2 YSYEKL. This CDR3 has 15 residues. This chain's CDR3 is CASSLQHRGDYGYTF. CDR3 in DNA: TGCGCCAGCAGCCTCCAGCACAGGGGAGACTATGGCTACACCTTC.

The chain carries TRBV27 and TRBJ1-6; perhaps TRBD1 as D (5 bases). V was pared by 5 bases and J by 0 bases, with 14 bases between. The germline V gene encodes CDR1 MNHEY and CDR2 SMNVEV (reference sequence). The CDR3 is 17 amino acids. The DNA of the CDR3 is TGTGCCAGCAGTCGCCTTGGGGACTACTCCTATAATTCACCCCTCCACTTT. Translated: CASSRLGDYSYNSPLHF.

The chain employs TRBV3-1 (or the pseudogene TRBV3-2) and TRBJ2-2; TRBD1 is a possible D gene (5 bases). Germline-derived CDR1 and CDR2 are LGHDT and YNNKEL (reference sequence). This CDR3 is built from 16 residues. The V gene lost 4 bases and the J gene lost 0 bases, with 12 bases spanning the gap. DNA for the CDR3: TGTGCCAGCAGCCCTATTTGGGGCGCGAACACCGGGGAGCTGTTTTTT. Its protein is CASSPIWGANTGELFF.

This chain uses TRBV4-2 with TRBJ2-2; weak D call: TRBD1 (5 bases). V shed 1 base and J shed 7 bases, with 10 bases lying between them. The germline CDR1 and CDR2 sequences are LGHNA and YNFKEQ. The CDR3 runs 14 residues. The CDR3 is CASSQAQGDGELFF. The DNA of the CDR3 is TGTGCCAGCAGCCAAGCCCAGGGCGACGGGGAGCTGTTTTTT.

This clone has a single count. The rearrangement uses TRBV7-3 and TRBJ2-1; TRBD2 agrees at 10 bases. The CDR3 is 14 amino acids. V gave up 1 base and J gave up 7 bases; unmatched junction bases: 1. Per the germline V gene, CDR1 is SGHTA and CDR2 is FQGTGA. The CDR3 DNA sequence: TGTGCCAGCAGCTTAATAGCGGGGGGAAATGAGCAGTTCTTC. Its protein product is CASSLIAGGNEQFF.

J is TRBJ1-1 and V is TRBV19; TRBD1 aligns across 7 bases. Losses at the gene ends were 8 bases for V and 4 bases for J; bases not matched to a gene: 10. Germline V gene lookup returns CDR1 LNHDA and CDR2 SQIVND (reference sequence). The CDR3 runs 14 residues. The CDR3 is CASRSADRVTEAFF. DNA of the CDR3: TGTGCCAGTCGAAGCGCTGACAGGGTCACTGAAGCTTTCTTT.

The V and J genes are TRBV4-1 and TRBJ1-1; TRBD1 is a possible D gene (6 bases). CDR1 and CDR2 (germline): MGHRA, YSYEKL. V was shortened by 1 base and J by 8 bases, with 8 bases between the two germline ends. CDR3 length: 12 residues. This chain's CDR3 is CASSQGDREAFF. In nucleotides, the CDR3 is TGCGCCAGCAGCCAAGGAGACAGGGAAGCTTTCTTT.

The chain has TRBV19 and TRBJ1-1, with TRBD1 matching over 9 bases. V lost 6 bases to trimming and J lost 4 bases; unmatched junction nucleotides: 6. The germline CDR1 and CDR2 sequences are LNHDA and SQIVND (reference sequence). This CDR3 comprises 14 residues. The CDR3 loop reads CASRRTGEGTEAFF. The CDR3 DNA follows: TGTGCCAGTAGGCGGACAGGGGAAGGCACTGAAGCTTTCTTT.

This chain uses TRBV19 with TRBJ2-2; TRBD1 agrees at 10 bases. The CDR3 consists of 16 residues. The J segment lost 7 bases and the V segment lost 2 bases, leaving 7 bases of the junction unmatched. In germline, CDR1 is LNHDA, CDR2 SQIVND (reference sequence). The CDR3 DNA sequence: TGTGCCAGTAGTATAAGTGGGACAGGGGTAATCGGGGAGCTGTTTTTT. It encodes CASSISGTGVIGELFF.

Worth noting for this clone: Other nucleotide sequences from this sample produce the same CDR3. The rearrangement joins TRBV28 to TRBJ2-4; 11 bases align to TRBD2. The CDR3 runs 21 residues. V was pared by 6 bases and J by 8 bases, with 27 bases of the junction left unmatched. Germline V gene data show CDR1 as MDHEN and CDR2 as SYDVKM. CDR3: CASRSAQPPDRLAGMRDIQYF. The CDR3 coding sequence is TGTGCCAGCAGATCAGCCCAACCGCCTGATAGACTAGCGGGGATGAGGGACATTCAGTACTTC.